The 19 T cell receptor beta chains in this list originate from one sample, sequenced in a study of blood T cell repertoires in COVID-19. Assay: immunoSEQ multiplex PCR; the TCRdb copy retains only in-frame clones and omits some. The data show about 210,000 clones, around four fifths seen once. The sequenced material came from peripheral blood. These receptors came from a woman between 50 and 59 years old with active or convalescent COVID-19.

The gene calls are TRBV27 and TRBJ2-3; 9 bases align to TRBD2. V lost 6 bases and J lost 1; bases outside the gene matches: 5. Germline V lookup: CDR1 MNHEY, CDR2 SMNVEV (reference sequence). This CDR3 contains 15 residues. The CDR3 nucleotides read TGTGCCAGCAGGGTACTAGCGGGTGGCACAGATACGCAGTATTTT. Protein sequence: CASRVLAGGTDTQYF.

The gene calls are TRBV28 and TRBJ1-6; 7 nucleotides align to TRBD1. After removal of 6 bases from V and 10 bases from J, the junction contained 6 bases not matched to a gene. CDR3 size: 13 residues. Germline CDR1 MDHEN, CDR2 SYDVKM. CDR3 protein: CASSLDRASPLHF. DNA for the CDR3: TGTGCCAGCAGCCTCGACAGGGCCTCACCCCTCCACTTT.

The rearrangement joins TRBV5-1 to TRBJ2-2; D possibly corresponds to TRBD2 (6 bases). V gave up 4 bases and J gave up 7 bases, with 17 bases separating them. The germline gives CDR1 SGHRS, CDR2 YFSETQ. The CDR3 sequence is 15 residues long. In nucleotides, the CDR3 is TGCGCCAGCAGCCTAAGCCGGGGGACTGACGGGGAGCTGTTTTTT. Amino acid sequence: CASSLSRGTDGELFF.

The chain couples TRBV5-4 to TRBJ2-3; 9 bases are shared with TRBD2. Trimming took 0 bases from V and 1 from J; bases not matched to a gene: 9. This CDR3 comprises 18 residues. Germline CDR1 SGHNT, CDR2 YYREEE (reference sequence). The CDR3 protein is CASSLGFGVAGGTDTQYF. The DNA for the CDR3 is TGTGCCAGCAGCTTGGGGTTCGGGGTAGCGGGGGGCACAGATACGCAGTATTTT.

The V and J genes are TRBV6-1 and TRBJ2-2, with a tentative D call TRBD1 (6 bases). This CDR3 spans 17 amino acids. Trimming stripped 3 bases from V and 0 bases from J, with 14 bases between. Germline CDR1 is MNHNS and CDR2 is SASEGT. CDR3 bases: TGTGCCAGCAGTGACCCCTCCGGGACACCGAACACCGGGGAGCTGTTTTTT. It codes for CASSDPSGTPNTGELFF.

The chain couples TRBV28 to TRBJ1-2; D gene ambiguous. CDR1 MDHEN and CDR2 SYDVKM come from the germline V gene. V was pared by 1 base and J by 7 bases, with 10 bases between. The CDR3 runs 13 residues. DNA of the CDR3: TGTGCCAGCAGTTTATCCGGAGTATTTGGCTACACCTTC. Translation gives CASSLSGVFGYTF.

The chain combines TRBV6-5 with TRBJ2-6, with D perhaps matching TRBD1 (5 bases). From germline, CDR1 is MNHEY and CDR2 SVGAGI. V was clipped by 6 bases and J by 0 bases, with 9 bases between them. CDR3 length equals 15 residues. For the CDR3, the DNA is TGTGCCAGCAGCGACACAGGCTCTGGGGCCAACGTCCTGACTTTC. Amino acids: CASSDTGSGANVLTF.

CDR3 DNA: TGTGCCAGCAGGGCTGACTCTCGAGCTACGCAGTATTTT. As protein: CASRADSRATQYF. The chain joins TRBV2 to TRBJ2-3; D remains ambiguous. The CDR3 extends over 13 amino acids. Trimming pared 6 bases from V and 8 bases from J, leaving 15 bases between. From germline, CDR1 is SNHLY and CDR2 FYNNEI.

V is TRBV28 and J is TRBJ1-6; perhaps TRBD1 as D (6 bases). CDR1 is MDHEN, CDR2 SYDVKM, per germline. The length of the CDR3 is 13 residues. Trimming took off 6 bases at V and 14 bases at J, with 17 bases between the two ends. CDR3 nucleotides: TGTGCCAGCAGCGGGGGGGGGCTAGGCACCCTCCACTTT. This encodes CASSGGGLGTLHF.

This chain joins TRBV6-5 and TRBJ2-7, with 7 bases that match TRBD1. Germline CDR1 reads MNHEY; CDR2 reads SVGAGI. The CDR3 loop spans 15 amino acids. V lost 2 bases, J lost 2 bases, and 6 bases stayed unmatched. CDR3 sequence: CASSYLGQTTYEQYF. In DNA form, the CDR3 reads TGTGCCAGCAGTTACCTGGGACAGACCACCTACGAGCAGTACTTC.

This clone was found once. This chain connects TRBV28 to TRBJ1-1, with D perhaps matching TRBD1 (6 bases). The length of the CDR3 is 15 residues. CDR1 is MDHEN and CDR2 is SYDVKM in the germline V gene. V gave up 3 bases and J gave up 6 bases, with 17 bases separating them. The CDR3 bases are TGTGCCAGCAGTTTTGGGGGGGCGAGTCGGCCTGAAGCTTTCTTT. Its translation: CASSFGGASRPEAFF. The full variable domain, completed using reference TRBV28 and TRBJ1-1, is DVKVTQSSRYLVKRTGEKVFLECVQDMDHENMFWYRQDPGLGLRLIYFSYDVKMKEKGDIPEGYSVSREKKERFSLILESASTNQTSMYLCASSFGGASRPEAFFGQGTRLTVV.

The chain is built from TRBV19 and TRBJ1-2; 9 bases match TRBD1. Germline V gene data show CDR1 as LNHDA and CDR2 as SQIVND (reference sequence). CDR3 size: 17 residues. The V and J ends lost 5 bases and 7 bases, in that order; junction bases with no gene match: 17. In DNA form, the CDR3 reads TGTGCCAGTAGTTGGGGACGGACAGGGGCGTCTTTGGGTGGCTACACCTTC. As protein: CASSWGRTGASLGGYTF.

The chain joins TRBV5-6 to TRBJ1-1; 7 bases align to TRBD1. Germline V gives CDR1 SGHDT, CDR2 YYEEEE. This CDR3 region has 16 residues. The V gene end was trimmed by 0 bases and the J gene end by 1 base; junction bases not matched to a gene: 6. The CDR3 region has the DNA TGTGCCAGCAGCTTGGATCTTGGGACAGCGAACACTGAAGCTTTCTTT. Encoded protein: CASSLDLGTANTEAFF.

This chain links TRBV28 with TRBJ2-2; D is unresolved. The CDR3 contains 15 residues. The V and J ends lost 6 bases and 3 bases respectively, with 14 bases between them. Germline V lookup: CDR1 MDHEN, CDR2 SYDVKM. The CDR3 region has the DNA TGTGCCAGCAGCTCCCTGGGCTTATACACCGGGGAGCTGTTTTTT. Its translation: CASSSLGLYTGELFF.

DNA for the CDR3: TGTGCCAGCGGACAGGGGGCTGATGCAGATACGCAGTATTTT. It translates to CASGQGADADTQYF. The gene calls are TRBV6-5 and TRBJ2-3, with 11 bases that match TRBD1. The CDR3 consists of 14 residues. Unmatched junction bases numbered 5, after V lost 8 bases and J lost 4 bases. Germline V gene sequence: CDR1 MNHEY, CDR2 SVGAGI.

V is TRBV2 and J is TRBJ1-1; TRBD1 might be the D (5 bases). The CDR3 totals 18 residues. V lost 9 bases to trimming and J lost 1 base, with 27 bases between them. Germline CDR1 is SNHLY and CDR2 is FYNNEI. CDR3 sequence reads: CASRPRLGGALGNTEAFF. The CDR3 bases are TGTGCCAGTAGGCCCCGGCTAGGAGGGGCGCTGGGGAACACTGAAGCTTTCTTT. Drawing the rest from reference TRBV2 and TRBJ1-1, the complete variable domain is EPEVTQTPSHQVTQMGQEVILRCVPISNHLYFYWYRQILGQKVEFLVSFYNNEISEKSEIFDDQFSVERPDGSNFTLKIRSTKLEDSAMYFCASRPRLGGALGNTEAFFGQGTRLTVV.

This clone was picked up a small number of times. The CDR3 sequence is CASSESFGGYNEQFF. The CDR3 nucleotides are TGTGCCAGCAGTGAATCGTTTGGAGGGTACAATGAGCAGTTCTTC. The genes are TRBV6-1 and TRBJ2-1; TRBD2 might be the D (6 bases). This CDR3 has 15 amino acids. V lost 2 bases, J lost 4 bases, and 12 bases lay in between. Germline V CDR1 and CDR2: MNHNS, SASEGT.

The chain combines TRBV10-2 with TRBJ2-5, with TRBD1 matching over 7 bases. The CDR3 is 13 amino acids. J was trimmed by 4 bases and V by 2 bases; bases with no gene match: 1. Germline V gene lookup returns CDR1 WSHSY and CDR2 SAAADI. DNA for the CDR3: TGCGCCAGCAGTGAGACAGGGGCAGAGACCCAGTACTTC. Amino acids: CASSETGAETQYF.

As regards this clone: One end of the junction fails to match germline, which may point to a read error. V gene TRBV13 combines with J gene TRBJ2-3; D not resolved. Per the germline V gene, CDR1 is PRHDT and CDR2 is FYEKMQ (reference sequence). CDR3 length: 14 residues. CDR3 in DNA: TGTGTCAGCAGCCGAACCGCGGGCACAGATACGCAGTATTTT. Encoded protein: CVSSRTAGTDTQYF. Full variable domain (rest looked up from reference TRBV13 and TRBJ2-3): AAGVIQSPRHLIKEKRETATLKCYPIPRHDTVYWYQQGPGQDPQFLISFYEKMQSDKGSIPDRFSAQQFSDYHSELNMSSLELGDSALYFCVSSRTAGTDTQYFGPGTRLTVL.